A single T cell receptor beta chain is shown here with its context. The sample belongs to a study of control samples from healthy donors and cancer patients. This table comes from immunoSEQ multiplex PCR, and its TCRdb copy is limited to in-frame clones, with some not included. Among 76,000 or so clones listed, 89% were seen once. Trimming removed 4 bases from V and 5 bases from J; junction bases left unmatched: 20. The germline CDR1 and CDR2 sequences are KGHSH and LQKENI. The CDR3 runs to 20 residues. The receptor's source is a woman aged 50 to 65 with colorectal cancer. The chain has TRBV18 and TRBJ2-3; 11 bases fit TRBD2. The source material was PBMCs. CDR3 nucleotide sequence: TGTGCCAGCTCACTCATGGCCATGTTCGTTAGCGGGGGGGCCGGAGATACGCAGTATTTT. Translated, it gives CASSLMAMFVSGGAGDTQYF.